Detailed here is one T cell receptor (beta chain). Germline CDR1 MDHEN, CDR2 SYDVKM. The CDR3 loop spans 13 amino acids. Trimming removed 6 bases from V and 5 bases from J, with 12 bases in between. The data belong to a study of blood T cell repertoires in COVID-19. Study background: The cDNA or gDNA used as material had been derived from T cells, B-cell-depleted T cells, or PBMCs.

Methods used by the authors: Estimated nucleated cell counts came from reference gene primer amplification. The protocol was immunoSEQ multiplex PCR, while the TCRdb copy is restricted to in-frame clones and leaves out a portion. V and J calls plus clone size are reproduced from that table; the DNA served to infer D and trimming. The sample carries approximately 120,000 clones, around 78% recorded once. This TCR came from a woman aged 55 to 70 with acute or convalescent COVID-19. V and J are TRBV28 and TRBJ2-3, with D possibly matching TRBD2 (6 bases). The sequencing sample was made of peripheral blood. Written as DNA, the CDR3 is TGTGCCAGCAGCTGGGCGGGGATAGATACGCAGTATTTT. This sequence encodes CASSWAGIDTQYF.